The 13 T cell receptor beta chains below come from one sample, sequenced in a study of T cells in Graves' hyperthyroidism and ophthalmopathy. There were TCR beta CDR3 regions amplified from RNA transcripts. With the HTBI primer set, the TCR CDR3 went through a first round of RT-PCR. TCRdb redid the calling of the multiplex PCR reads with MiXCR, one entry per CDR3 protein. The table includes about 380,000 distinct CDR3 sequences, 18% detected once. The sample consisted of blood. These receptors were taken from a man between 18 and 35 years old with Graves' ophthalmopathy.

Ten or more counts support this clonotype. The V gene is TRBV14, the J gene TRBJ2-3; perhaps D is TRBD1 or TRBD2 (6 bases each). Germline assignment: CDR1 SGHDN and CDR2 FVKESK. With 0 bases removed from V and 9 bases from J, the gap between germline ends came to 16 bases. CDR3 length equals 15 residues. The CDR3 reads CASSQEQGRGQTQYF. The CDR3 DNA follows: TGTGCCAGCAGCCAAGAACAGGGACGGGGGCAAACGCAGTATTTT.

This clonotype was observed at least ten times. The gene calls are TRBV20-1 and TRBJ2-5, with TRBD1 identical over 8 bases. This CDR3 region has 12 residues. Germline-derived CDR1 and CDR2 are DFQATT and SNEGSKA (reference sequence). The junction had 3 bases not matched to a gene; V was cut back by 5 bases and J by 4 bases. CDR3 region: CSAPDRGETQYF. As DNA, the CDR3 is TGCAGTGCTCCAGACAGGGGAGAGACCCAGTACTTC.

This clonotype was counted once. This chain links TRBV19 with TRBJ1-5, with D perhaps matching TRBD1 (6 bases). Germline V gene lookup returns CDR1 LNHDA and CDR2 SQIVND (reference sequence). The CDR3 totals 19 residues. V gave up 0 bases and J gave up 0 bases, with 18 bases separating them. This CDR3 reads CASSIETDSGLNSNQPQHF. DNA for the CDR3: TGTGCCAGTAGTATAGAGACGGACAGCGGACTCAATAGCAATCAGCCCCAGCATTTT.

This clonotype appeared many times. The chain couples TRBV28 to TRBJ2-3; TRBD1 aligns across 10 bases. Germline assignment: CDR1 MDHEN and CDR2 SYDVKM. The length of the CDR3 is 15 residues. J lost 4 bases, V lost 4 bases, and 5 bases had no gene match. The CDR3 is CASSCGDRGADTQYF. In DNA, the CDR3 is TGTGCCAGCAGTTGTGGGGACAGGGGAGCAGATACGCAGTATTTT.

The chain employs TRBV7-9 and TRBJ2-2; the D gene could be TRBD1 or TRBD2 (5 bases each). The V gene's germline CDR1 is SEHNR and CDR2 FQNEAQ (reference sequence). The CDR3 totals 13 residues. V was cut by 11 bases and J by 2 bases, with 12 bases left in between. The CDR3 loop is CARRGANTGELFF. The CDR3, as DNA: TGTGCCCGCCGAGGGGCTAACACCGGGGAGCTGTTTTTT.

The chain uses TRBV7-9 and TRBJ2-2; D possibly uses TRBD1 or TRBD2 (5 bases each). V dropped 3 bases and J dropped 3 bases, with 14 bases sitting between them. Germline CDR1 and CDR2: SEHNR and FQNEAQ (reference sequence). The CDR3 extends over 16 amino acids. DNA of the CDR3: TGTGCCAGCAGCTTGGGGCTGGGGGTCGACACCGGGGAGCTGTTTTTT. This sequence encodes CASSLGLGVDTGELFF.

This clonotype has a count of ten or more. The rearrangement links TRBV24-1 to TRBJ1-5; D is unresolved. This CDR3 region has 14 residues. Germline V gene lookup returns CDR1 KGHDR and CDR2 SFDVKD. Between the trimmed V and J ends, which lost 5 bases and 0 bases, there was a span of 7 bases. CDR3 amino acids: CATSAVNSNQPQHF. As DNA, the CDR3 is TGTGCCACCAGTGCAGTTAATAGCAATCAGCCCCAGCATTTT.

The chain is built from TRBV9 and TRBJ2-3; the match to TRBD2 covers 7 bases. Germline CDR1 reads SGDLS; CDR2 reads YYNGEE. The CDR3 has 15 amino acids. J lost 0 bases, V lost 5 bases, and 6 bases had no gene match. As DNA, the CDR3 is TGTGCCAGCAGGGGAGGGACCGATAGCACAGATACGCAGTATTTT. Protein product: CASRGGTDSTDTQYF.

This clonotype was recorded many times. The chain joins TRBV11-2 to TRBJ1-5; D is undetermined. The CDR3 length is 12 residues. The V end was cut by 4 bases, the J end by 8 bases, with 9 bases between. Germline V gene lookup returns CDR1 SGHAT and CDR2 FQNNGV. This chain's CDR3 is CASSSLREPQHF. The CDR3 DNA reads TGTGCCAGCAGCTCTCTACGTGAGCCCCAGCATTTT.

This clonotype showed up just a few times. V is TRBV4-2 and J is TRBJ1-6, with D perhaps matching TRBD1 (5 bases). Germline V CDR1 and CDR2: LGHNA, YNFKEQ. This CDR3 is 17 amino acids long. V lost 0 bases to trimming and J lost 9 bases, with 18 bases between them. The CDR3 nucleotides are TGTGCCAGCAGCCAAGATGACTATGCCAGGGTCGGTTCACCCCTCCACTTT. Amino acids: CASSQDDYARVGSPLHF.

This clonotype was counted at least ten times. The rearrangement joins TRBV7-6 to TRBJ2-5; D possibly uses TRBD1 or TRBD2 (6 bases each). Trimming left V 1 base short and J 4 bases short, with 10 bases between. CDR3 length: 14 amino acids. CDR1 is SGHVS, CDR2 FNYEAQ, per germline. The CDR3 sequence is CASSLGGGPETQYF. The CDR3 nucleotides are TGTGCCAGCAGCTTAGGTGGGGGGCCAGAGACCCAGTACTTC. Full variable domain (missing parts from reference TRBV7-6 and TRBJ2-5): GAGVSQSPRYKVTKRGQDVALRCDPISGHVSLYWYRQALGQGPEFLTYFNYEAQQDKSGLPNDRFSAERPEGSISTLTIQRTEQRDSAMYRCASSLGGGPETQYFGPGTRLLVL.

This clonotype was observed a handful of times. The CDR3 coding sequence is TGTGCCAGCAGCCCTACAGGGGGAAGGCAAGAGACCCAGTACTTC. Protein sequence: CASSPTGGRQETQYF. The chain carries TRBV3-1 and TRBJ2-5; the match to TRBD1 covers 8 bases. Germline-derived CDR1 and CDR2 are LGHDT and YNNKEL (reference sequence). With 4 bases clipped from V and 2 bases from J, the junction kept 6 bases outside the gene matches. The CDR3 sequence is 15 residues long.

As to this clonotype: This sequence may be a read error, since a much larger clone differs from it by one base. The chain recombines TRBV12-3 or TRBV12-4 with TRBJ2-1; D gene ambiguous. The V end was cut by 6 bases, the J end by 8 bases, with 20 bases between. This CDR3 contains 15 residues. The CDR3 DNA follows: TGTGCCAGCAGGCACACCTCTGCAGGACCCTATGAGCAGTTCTTC. Amino acid sequence: CASRHTSAGPYEQFF.